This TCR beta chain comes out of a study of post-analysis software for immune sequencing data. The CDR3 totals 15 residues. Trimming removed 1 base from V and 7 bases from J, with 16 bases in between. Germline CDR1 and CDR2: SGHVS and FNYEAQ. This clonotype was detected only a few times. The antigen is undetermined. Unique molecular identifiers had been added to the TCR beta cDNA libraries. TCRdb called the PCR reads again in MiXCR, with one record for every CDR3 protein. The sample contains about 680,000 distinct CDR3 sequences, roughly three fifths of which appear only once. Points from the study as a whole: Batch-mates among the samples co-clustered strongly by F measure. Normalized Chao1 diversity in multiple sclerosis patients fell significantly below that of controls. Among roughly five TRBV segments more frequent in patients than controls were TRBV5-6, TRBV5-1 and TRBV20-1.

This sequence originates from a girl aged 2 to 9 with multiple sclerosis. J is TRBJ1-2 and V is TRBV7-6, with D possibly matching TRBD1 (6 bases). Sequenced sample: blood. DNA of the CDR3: TGTGCCAGCAGCTTAGAGGCAGGGGAGTCTACTGGCTACACCTTC. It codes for CASSLEAGESTGYTF.